A single TCR beta chain is shown here with its context. The sample is drawn from a study of cytomegalovirus exposure and HLA in healthy donors. PCR was performed using 60 Vbeta and 13 Jbeta primers. As originally analysed: An analysis that came later counted 80 million or so unique TCR beta chains, 10 million to 11 million shared. The assay was immunoSEQ multiplex PCR, and TCRdb's table has in-frame clones only and misses some. The V and J calls and clone size were taken over from that table, and D and trimming were inferred from the DNA. There are tens of thousands of clones in the sample; about 80% occur only once, and about a third lies in the top ten. Donors showed nominal health when sampled, although they likely had unrecorded immune exposures. Trimming stripped 7 bases from V and 3 bases from J, with 15 bases between. This CDR3 contains 14 residues. Germline CDR1 SGHRS, CDR2 YFSETQ.

This receptor was taken from a man between 45 and 60 years old in good health and CMV-seropositive. Sequencing was carried out using PBMCs. The chain links TRBV5-1 to TRBJ2-3; TRBD2 might be the D (5 bases). The CDR3 is CASGADSWTDTQYF. DNA of the CDR3: TGCGCCAGCGGAGCGGACTCGTGGACAGATACGCAGTATTTT.